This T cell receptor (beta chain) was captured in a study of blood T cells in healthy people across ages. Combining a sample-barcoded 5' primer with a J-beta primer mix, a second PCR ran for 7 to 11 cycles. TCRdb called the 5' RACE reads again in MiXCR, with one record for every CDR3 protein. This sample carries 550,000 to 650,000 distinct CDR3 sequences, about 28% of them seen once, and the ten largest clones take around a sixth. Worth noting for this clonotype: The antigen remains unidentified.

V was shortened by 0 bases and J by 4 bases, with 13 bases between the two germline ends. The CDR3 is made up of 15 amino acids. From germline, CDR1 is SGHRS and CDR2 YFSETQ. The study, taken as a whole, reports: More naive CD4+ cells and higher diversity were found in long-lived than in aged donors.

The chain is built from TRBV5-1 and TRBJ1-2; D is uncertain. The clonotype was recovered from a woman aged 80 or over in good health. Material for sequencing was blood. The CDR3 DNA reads TGCGCCAGCAGCTTGGAAGGGCGGGAGAGCTATGGCTACACCTTC. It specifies CASSLEGRESYGYTF.